This T cell receptor beta chain was captured in a study of blood T cells in healthy people across ages. The study, taken as a whole, reports: Without sorted subsets, naive and antigen-experienced compartments could not be conclusively compared. Age brought a roughly linear fall in TCR beta diversity measured per million T cells.

The second PCR ran about 6 to 12 cycles with a sample-barcoded 5' primer and J-beta primers. A tag from a template-switch adaptor with 12 random nucleotides marked each cDNA molecule. TCRdb ran MiXCR on the 5' RACE reads and lists one entry per CDR3 protein. The sample consists of 1.8 million or so distinct CDR3 sequences, 39% of them appearing once. This clonotype has a single count. Its cognate antigen is unknown. The germline CDR1 and CDR2 sequences are DFQATT and SNEGSKA (reference sequence). The ends lost 8 bases at V and 4 bases at J; junction bases unmatched: 9. The CDR3 has 13 amino acids. Sequenced material: blood. The chain has TRBV20-1 and TRBJ2-3; 7 nucleotides align to TRBD1. This receptor was taken from a human donor in good health. Written as DNA, the CDR3 is TGCAGTACGAGTGCTACAGGGGCAGATACGCAGTATTTT. This gives the protein CSTSATGADTQYF.